This record looks at one T cell receptor beta chain sequence and its context. Its antigen is unknown. This sample was taken from a study of blood T cells in healthy people across ages. The study's findings and limits: From one million sequenced T cells, diversity estimates were lower bounds.

A second PCR of roughly 7 to 11 cycles used a sample-barcoded 5' primer and a J-beta primer mix. Each TCR beta cDNA got a 12-nucleotide random molecular identifier. Each sample yielded at least 2.5 million CDR3-containing paired-end reads. TCRdb fed the 5' RACE reads into MiXCR, producing one record per CDR3 protein. The sample includes 1.8 million or so distinct CDR3 sequences, 39% of them seen just once. Drawing of peripheral blood yielded ten milliliters from each donor. V dropped 2 bases and J dropped 3 bases, with 9 bases sitting between them. In germline, CDR1 is SGHNT, CDR2 YYREEE (reference sequence). CDR3 size: 14 residues.

This TCR was recovered from a human donor in good health. This chain uses TRBV5-4 with TRBJ1-3, with D uncertain. Sequencing input: blood. The DNA of the CDR3 is TGTGCCAGCAGCTTCGGTAATCTTGGAAACACCATATATTTT. Translating gives CASSFGNLGNTIYF.